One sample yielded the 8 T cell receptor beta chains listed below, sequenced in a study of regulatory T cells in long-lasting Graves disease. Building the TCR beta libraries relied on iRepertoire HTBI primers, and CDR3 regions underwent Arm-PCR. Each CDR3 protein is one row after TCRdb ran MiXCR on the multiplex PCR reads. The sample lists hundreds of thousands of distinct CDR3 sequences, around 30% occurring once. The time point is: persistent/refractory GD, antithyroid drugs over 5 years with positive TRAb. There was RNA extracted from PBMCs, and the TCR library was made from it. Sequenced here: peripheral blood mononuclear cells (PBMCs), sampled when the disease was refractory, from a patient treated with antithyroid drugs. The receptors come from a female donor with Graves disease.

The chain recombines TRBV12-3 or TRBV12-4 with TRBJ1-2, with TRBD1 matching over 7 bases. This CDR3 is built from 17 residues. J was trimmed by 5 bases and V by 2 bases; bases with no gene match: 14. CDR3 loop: CASSLSARGAGGYGYTF. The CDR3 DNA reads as TGTGCCAGCAGTTTATCGGCCCGGGGGGCAGGGGGGTATGGCTACACCTTC.

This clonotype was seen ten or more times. DNA for the CDR3: TGTGCCAGCAGTCTTCGGGACTTCAAAGAGACCCAGTACTTC. This sequence encodes CASSLRDFKETQYF. The chain joins TRBV28 to TRBJ2-5, with D possibly matching TRBD2 (6 bases). The CDR3 is 14 residues long. V was cut by 5 bases and J by 3 bases, with 13 bases left in between. Germline V gene lookup returns CDR1 MDHEN and CDR2 SYDVKM.

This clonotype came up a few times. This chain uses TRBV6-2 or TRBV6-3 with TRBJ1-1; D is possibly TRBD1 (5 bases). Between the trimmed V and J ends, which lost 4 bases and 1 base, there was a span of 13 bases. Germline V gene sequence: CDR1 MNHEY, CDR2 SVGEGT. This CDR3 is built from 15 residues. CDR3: CASSSLGGENTEAFF. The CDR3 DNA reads TGTGCCAGCAGTTCCCTTGGGGGTGAGAACACTGAAGCTTTCTTT.

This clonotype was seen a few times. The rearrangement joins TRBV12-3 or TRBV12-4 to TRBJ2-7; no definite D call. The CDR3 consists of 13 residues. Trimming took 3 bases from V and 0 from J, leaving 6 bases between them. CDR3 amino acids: CASSFRSSYEQYF. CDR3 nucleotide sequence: TGTGCCAGCAGTTTCCGTAGCTCCTACGAGCAGTACTTC.

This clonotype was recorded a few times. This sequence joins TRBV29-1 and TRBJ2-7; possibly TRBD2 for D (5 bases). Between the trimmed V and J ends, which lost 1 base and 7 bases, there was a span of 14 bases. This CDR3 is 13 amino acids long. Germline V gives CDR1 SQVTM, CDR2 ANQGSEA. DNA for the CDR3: TGCAGCGTTGAAGGGGTAGCGCCGAGGGAGCAGTACTTC. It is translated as CSVEGVAPREQYF.

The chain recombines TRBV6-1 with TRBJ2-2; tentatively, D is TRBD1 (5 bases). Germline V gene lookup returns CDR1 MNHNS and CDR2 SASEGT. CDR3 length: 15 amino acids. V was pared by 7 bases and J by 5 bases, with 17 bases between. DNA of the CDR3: TGTGCCAGCACCCCCGGGTCAGGGCAAACCGGGGAGCTGTTTTTT. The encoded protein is CASTPGSGQTGELFF.

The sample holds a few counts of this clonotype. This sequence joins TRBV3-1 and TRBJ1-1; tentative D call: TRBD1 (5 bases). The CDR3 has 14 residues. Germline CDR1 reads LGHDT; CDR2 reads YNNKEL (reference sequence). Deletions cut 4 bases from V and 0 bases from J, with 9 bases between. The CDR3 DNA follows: TGTGCCAGCAGCCCAGGGATCATGAACACTGAAGCTTTCTTT. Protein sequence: CASSPGIMNTEAFF.

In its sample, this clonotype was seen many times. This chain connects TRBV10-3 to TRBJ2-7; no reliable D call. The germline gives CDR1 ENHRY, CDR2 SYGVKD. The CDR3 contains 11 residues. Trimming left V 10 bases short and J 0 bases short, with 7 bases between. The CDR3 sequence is CATQSSYEQYF. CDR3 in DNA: TGTGCCACCCAGAGCTCCTACGAGCAGTACTTC.